The entry that follows covers one T cell receptor (beta chain) sequence. Its antigen is as yet unknown. The sample belongs to a study of blood T cells in healthy people across ages. The overall study: In model experiments, template switching was able to capture about one barcoded beta molecule for every two T cells that were present. Regarding the study as a whole: Per million T cells, the diversity of TCR beta decreased roughly linearly as age advanced.

Then a second PCR, running roughly 7 to 11 cycles, was carried out with a sample-barcoded 5' primer and a J-beta primer mix. Every cDNA molecule bore a tag from a template-switch adaptor containing 12 random nucleotides. Each CDR3 protein is one row after TCRdb ran MiXCR on the 5' RACE reads. The repertoire holds hundreds of thousands of distinct CDR3 sequences, with roughly 41% as singletons. Germline CDR1 and CDR2: LGHNA and YSLEER. V was cut by 0 bases and J by 2 bases, with 8 bases left in between. The CDR3 has 15 amino acids. This receptor was obtained from a woman in her fifties or sixties in good health. What was sequenced was blood. The rearrangement links TRBV4-3 to TRBJ1-5; D not certain. This CDR3 is CASSQEVGRNQPQHF. CDR3 DNA sequence: TGCGCCAGCAGCCAAGAAGTCGGGCGCAATCAGCCCCAGCATTTT.